The present T cell receptor (beta chain) was sequenced within a study of T cell repertoires in cytomegalovirus infection. Study-level information: Matching HLA type, along with CMV infection, was indicated by public TCR beta signatures.

One entry per CDR3 protein, called by TCRdb with MiXCR from the reads. The sample includes about 920,000 distinct CDR3 sequences, around 30% of them seen just once. General study findings and limits: Cumulative frequency of public TCR beta families picked out carriers of CMV plus the relevant HLA. In two of eight donors, the top clonotype was HLA-C-restricted CMV-specific.

With respect to this clonotype: Its specificity is not known.

This CDR3 is built from 15 residues. The germline V and J ends were trimmed by 7 bases and 5 bases, with 17 bases remaining between them. The chain couples TRBV12-3 or TRBV12-4 to TRBJ2-2, with D possibly matching TRBD2 (7 bases). The sequencing here drew on cultured CD8+ T cells from PBMCs, taken from culture after CMV antigen stimulation. This sequence originates from a human donor in good health (CMV status not recorded). Some clones in this sample may be carry-over from other donors' samples. This CDR3 is CASTRGGGRTGELFF. The CDR3 coding sequence is TGTGCCAGCACCCGGGGAGGGGGGAGAACCGGGGAGCTGTTTTTT.